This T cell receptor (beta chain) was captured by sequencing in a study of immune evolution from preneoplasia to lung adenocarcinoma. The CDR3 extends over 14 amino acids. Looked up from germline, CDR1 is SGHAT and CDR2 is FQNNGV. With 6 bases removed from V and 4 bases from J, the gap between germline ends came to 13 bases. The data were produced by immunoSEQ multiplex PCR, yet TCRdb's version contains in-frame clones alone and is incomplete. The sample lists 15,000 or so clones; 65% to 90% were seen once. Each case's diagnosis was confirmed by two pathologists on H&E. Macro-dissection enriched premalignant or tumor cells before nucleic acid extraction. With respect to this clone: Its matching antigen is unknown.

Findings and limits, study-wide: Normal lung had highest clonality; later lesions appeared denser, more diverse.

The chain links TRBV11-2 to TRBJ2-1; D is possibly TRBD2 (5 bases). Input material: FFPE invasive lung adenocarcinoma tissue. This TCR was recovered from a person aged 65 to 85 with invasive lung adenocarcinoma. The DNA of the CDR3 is TGTGCCAGCAGTCCCCTGCCGGGGTACAATGAGCAGTTCTTC. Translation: CASSPLPGYNEQFF.